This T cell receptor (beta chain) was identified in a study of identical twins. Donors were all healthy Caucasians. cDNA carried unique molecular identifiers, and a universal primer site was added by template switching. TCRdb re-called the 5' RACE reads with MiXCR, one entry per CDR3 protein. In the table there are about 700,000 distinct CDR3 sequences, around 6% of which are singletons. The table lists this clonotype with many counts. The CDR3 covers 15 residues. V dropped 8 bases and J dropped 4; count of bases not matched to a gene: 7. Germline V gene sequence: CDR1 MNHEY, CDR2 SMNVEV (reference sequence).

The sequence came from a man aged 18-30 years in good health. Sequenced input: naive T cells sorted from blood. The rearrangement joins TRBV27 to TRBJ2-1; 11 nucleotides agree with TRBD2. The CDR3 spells CASGTGTSGYNEQFF. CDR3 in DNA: TGTGCCAGCGGAACCGGGACTAGCGGATACAATGAGCAGTTCTTC.